The rows below give T cell receptor beta chains drawn from one sample of a study of blood T cells in healthy people across ages. One entry per CDR3 protein results from TCRdb running MiXCR on the 5' RACE reads. Of 1.5 million to 2 million distinct CDR3 sequences listed, around half are singletons. Sequences were obtained from blood. The source is a woman in her thirties or forties in good health. Both conserved end residues are part of each CDR3. The order of the fields is clone size, V gene, J gene, D gene, CDR3 DNA, CDR3 protein. The D gene is left open where the match is weak. The size field is filled for only some rows; it gives once, few, many or a size class.

.	TRBV7-9	TRBJ1-2	TRBD1	TGTGCCAGCAGCCAGGGACAGGGACCTAGTGGCTACACCTTC	CASSQGQGPSGYTF
once	TRBV20-1	TRBJ2-3	TRBD2	TGCAGTGCTAGCCGCCCCGGGACTAGCCGTAGCATAGATACGCGGTATTTT	CSASRPGTSRSIDTRYF
many	TRBV20-1	TRBJ1-2	.	TGCAGTGCCAATTTGGGGGGGGACGGTTATGGCTACACCTTC	CSANLGGDGYGYTF
few	TRBV20-1	TRBJ1-4	TRBD1	TGCAGTGCTAGGGGGACAGGAGGAGAAAAACTGTTTTTT	CSARGTGGEKLFF
few	TRBV5-1	TRBJ2-3	TRBD2	TGCGCCAGCAGCGTACTAGCGGGGGGGCGTACAGATACGCAGTATTTT	CASSVLAGGRTDTQYF
.	TRBV5-1	TRBJ2-1	TRBD1	TGCGCCAGTGCGGGACAGGTTGACAATGAGCAGTTCTTC	CASAGQVDNEQFF
.	TRBV20-1	TRBJ1-5	TRBD1	TGCAGTGCTAGAGATGTCCGGGACAGCCGCCCCAATCAGCCCCAGCATTTT	CSARDVRDSRPNQPQHF
.	TRBV20-1	TRBJ2-5	TRBD1	TGCAGTGCTAGGGGACAGGCGGGAGAGACCCAGTACTTC	CSARGQAGETQYF
few	TRBV13	TRBJ2-6	.	TGTGCCAGCAGACCAGGACAACCCTCTGGGGCCAACGTCCTGACTTTC	CASRPGQPSGANVLTF
.	TRBV7-9	TRBJ2-5	.	TGTGCCAGCAGCGCAGGACCAATCAGAGAGACCCAGTACTTC	CASSAGPIRETQYF
.	TRBV20-1	TRBJ2-7	TRBD1	TGCAGTGTCTGGACAGGGAAGGCCATCGACGAGCAGTACTTC	CSVWTGKAIDEQYF
.	TRBV20-1	TRBJ2-1	TRBD1	TGCAGTGCCCGCGGACAGGGGCAATACAATGAGCAGTTCTTC	CSARGQGQYNEQFF
.	TRBV5-1	TRBJ2-3	.	TGCGCCAGCATCGAACAAGCAGGGGGGCCGGATACGCAGTATTTT	CASIEQAGGPDTQYF
.	TRBV20-1	TRBJ1-6	.	TGCAGTGCGGGGACGGACACCGCATCCGCTTTGTCCTATAATTCACCCCTCCACTTT	CSAGTDTASALSYNSPLHF
.	TRBV12-5	TRBJ2-2	TRBD1	TGTGCTAGTGGTTCTTCGCGGGACAGGGGGCGCGCCGGGGAGCTGTTTTTT	CASGSSRDRGRAGELFF
few	TRBV20-1	TRBJ2-4	TRBD2	TGCAGTGCTAGAATGGGACTGAGGACTAGCGGGGTAGCCAAAAACATTCAGTACTTC	CSARMGLRTSGVAKNIQYF
.	TRBV4-3	TRBJ1-2	.	TGCGCCAGCAGCCAAGAAGGAGGTCCTTTCTATGGCTACACCTTC	CASSQEGGPFYGYTF
.	TRBV5-1	TRBJ2-3	TRBD2	TGCGCCAGCAGCTCGGGACTAGCGGGGGCCCTGGATACCACAGATACGCAGTATTTT	CASSSGLAGALDTTDTQYF
.	TRBV18	TRBJ2-1	.	TGTGCCAGCTCACCTCAGGGGAGGGGTCCGAAAGAGCAGTTCTTC	CASSPQGRGPKEQFF
few	TRBV20-1	TRBJ2-5	.	TGCAGTGCCCCCGTAGGGGAAGAGACCCAGTACTTC	CSAPVGEETQYF
.	TRBV19	TRBJ2-1	.	TGTGCCAGTAGCCCGTTCGTGGCGTCGTACAATGAGCAGTTCTTC	CASSPFVASYNEQFF
few	TRBV20-1	TRBJ2-1	.	TGCAGTGCTAGAGATCGCCGTCGGTCACCAAATGAGCAGTTCTTC	CSARDRRRSPNEQFF
many	TRBV7-2	TRBJ2-3	.	TGTGCCAGCAGCCCCGCGGGACGGGGGACCACAGATACGCAGTATTTT	CASSPAGRGTTDTQYF
.	TRBV29-1	TRBJ1-2	.	TGCAGCGTTGAATATGTGCGAGACGGCGACTATGGCTACACCTTC	CSVEYVRDGDYGYTF
.	TRBV20-1	TRBJ2-1	.	TGCAGTGCTCAGGGGATCGGGAATGAGCAGTTCTTC	CSAQGIGNEQFF
.	TRBV7-6	TRBJ2-5	TRBD2	TGTGCCAGCAGCTTACAAGGACTAGCGGGGGCGGAGACCCAGTACTTC	CASSLQGLAGAETQYF
few	TRBV4-1	TRBJ1-2	.	TGCGCCAGCAGCCAAGATCTTGTAGAACGGTACTCTAACTATGGCTACACCTTC	CASSQDLVERYSNYGYTF
many	TRBV28	TRBJ1-2	TRBD1	TGTGCCAGCAGTTTAACAGGGGCAGGTGGCTACACCTTC	CASSLTGAGGYTF
.	TRBV29-1	TRBJ1-1	.	TGCAGCGTTCAACAGGGACTGGTAAACACTGAAGCTTTCTTT	CSVQQGLVNTEAFF
.	TRBV20-1	TRBJ2-6	.	TGCAGTGCTAGAGAGGGAGGGGCCAACGTCCTGACTTTC	CSAREGGANVLTF
.	TRBV11-2	TRBJ2-1	.	TGTGCCAGCAGCCCAGGCCCGTACGAGCAGTTCTTC	CASSPGPYEQFF
.	TRBV7-9	TRBJ1-2	.	TGTGCCAGCAGCTTAGATCTTTGTGGCTACACCTTC	CASSLDLCGYTF
few	TRBV7-2	TRBJ1-4	TRBD1	TGTGCCAGCAGCGACAGGGTAGACAGAAAACTGTTTTTT	CASSDRVDRKLFF
few	TRBV7-2	TRBJ1-6	.	TGTGCCAGCAGCCAGGGGCCCTACGATTCACCCCTCCACTTT	CASSQGPYDSPLHF
.	TRBV6-2/TRBV6-3	TRBJ2-3	TRBD1	TGTGCCAGCAGTTACTCATCAACAGGGGGCAACACAGATACGCAGTATTTT	CASSYSSTGGNTDTQYF
.	TRBV12-3/TRBV12-4	TRBJ2-1	TRBD2	TGTGCCAGCAGTTTAGCGCTCGGTCTGCTAGCGGGCTACAATGAGCAGTTCTTC	CASSLALGLLAGYNEQFF
few	TRBV4-1	TRBJ2-3	TRBD2	TGCGCCAGCAGCCAAGAGCCTAGCGGGTCAAGCACAGATACGCAGTATTTT	CASSQEPSGSSTDTQYF
.	TRBV11-2	TRBJ2-1	.	TGTGCCAGCAGCTTAGGGGTGACAGATAATGATGAGCAGTTCTTC	CASSLGVTDNDEQFF
few	TRBV4-3	TRBJ2-3	TRBD2	TGCGCCAGCAGCCCTATGACACTAGCGGGGGGCGAAGATACGCAGTATTTT	CASSPMTLAGGEDTQYF
.	TRBV9	TRBJ2-7	TRBD1	TGTGCCAGCAGCGTGACCGGGACAGCCCTCTCCTACGAGCAGTACTTC	CASSVTGTALSYEQYF
.	TRBV20-1	TRBJ2-4	TRBD1	TGCAGTGCCAAACTCGCCAGGGGGCAAAACATTCAGTACTTC	CSAKLARGQNIQYF
.	TRBV7-2	TRBJ2-4	.	TGTGCCAGCAGCTTAGGAGGGGGGGGAAACATTCAGTACTTC	CASSLGGGGNIQYF
once	TRBV6-6	TRBJ2-1	TRBD1	TGTGCCACCTACTTCGGGACAGGACTTTACAATGAGCAGTTCTTC	CATYFGTGLYNEQFF
many	TRBV5-1	TRBJ2-5	.	TGCGCCAGCAGCTTGTACATCCAAGAGACCCAGTACTTC	CASSLYIQETQYF
few	TRBV10-3	TRBJ2-7	.	TGTGCCATCAGTGAGGGAACCGAGCAGTACTTC	CAISEGTEQYF
few	TRBV27	TRBJ2-5	.	TGTGCCAGCAGGGGGACGGGTTCCCAGACCCAGTACTTC	CASRGTGSQTQYF
.	TRBV7-2	TRBJ2-3	.	TGTGCCAGCAGCCCATCGGCGACTATATTCCTCCAAGGCACAGATACGCAGTATTTT	CASSPSATIFLQGTDTQYF
.	TRBV28	TRBJ2-5	.	TGTGCCAGCAGTGCAGGCAAGGAGACCCAGTACTTC	CASSAGKETQYF
.	TRBV21-1	TRBJ2-7	.	TGTGCCAGCAGCAAAACCCCTGTAAACAGCCGGTCCTCCTACGAGCAGTACTTC	CASSKTPVNSRSSYEQYF
once	TRBV6-2/TRBV6-3	TRBJ2-5	TRBD1	TGTGCCAGCAGTTACCCTGACAGGGAGAAAGAGACCCAGTACTTC	CASSYPDREKETQYF
.	TRBV27	TRBJ2-3	TRBD1	TGTGCCAGCAGTTTATATAGGACAGGGAGCTCAGATACGCAGTATTTT	CASSLYRTGSSDTQYF
.	TRBV6-5	TRBJ2-2	TRBD2	TGTGCCAGCAGTTACGCTAGCGGCTACACCGGGGAGCTGTTTTTT	CASSYASGYTGELFF
once	TRBV5-1	TRBJ2-5	.	TGCGCCAGCACCCTAAGTAGTTTGGAGACCCAGTACTTC	CASTLSSLETQYF